This T cell receptor (beta chain) is drawn from a study of monozygotic twins with inflammatory bowel disease. The CDR3 loop spans 14 amino acids. Germline lookup yields CDR1 DFQATT and CDR2 SNEGSKA (reference sequence). The input for each TCR library was 3500 ng of total RNA. Template switching added UMIs carrying a 6-nucleotide sample barcode. Reprocessing the 5' RACE reads, TCRdb reports a single entry for every CDR3 protein and omits DNA. The record lists some 99,000 distinct CDR3 sequences, of which the ten most abundant hold roughly an eighth. Sequenced: blood. This sequence originates from a human donor with ulcerative colitis or Crohn's disease, or a healthy co-twin of an affected twin (not recorded which). The chain has TRBV20-1 and TRBJ2-1. Here the CDR3 reads CSATVGSSYNEQFF.